This TCR beta chain was retrieved from a study of OX40 agonist ivuxolimab in advanced cancers. At the level of the whole study: Ivuxolimab was a fully human IgG2 agonistic monoclonal antibody targeting the costimulatory receptor OX40 (CD134). Intravenous ivuxolimab was administered to patients every 2 weeks at six dose levels: 0.01, 0.1, 0.3, 1.5, 3 and 10 mg/kg. Among the roughly 50 dose-escalation patients, some 20 had hepatocellular carcinoma, 15 or so melanoma, 9 renal cell carcinoma and 9 head and neck cancer. A male proportion of 82.7% and a mean age of about 60 years, ranging from about 20 to 85, were recorded for the dose-escalation cohort. Prior anti-PD-1, anti-PD-L1 or anti-CTLA-4 therapy was permitted, and checkpoint inhibitors had been received by roughly 42% of dose-escalation patients. Partial responses were achieved by three dose-escalation patients, of whom one had hepatocellular carcinoma and two had cutaneous melanoma. The point of sequencing TCRbeta in the periphery was to test whether ivuxolimab changed TCR sequence diversity and drove clonal T-cell expansion. The paper covers the monotherapy dose-escalation part of the phase I ivuxolimab trial, which included N ≈ 57 patients. Study-level results and caveats: After ivuxolimab, expanded clones were on average more numerous among CD8+ T cells than among CD4+ T cells. The antigen specificity of the peripheral T cells that underwent clonal expansion was not determined. Low levels of normalized T-cell clonal expansion were also seen in some patients who did not respond. Clonal expansion of both CD4+ and CD8+ blood T cells was observed from baseline to week 6 at doses 0.1 to 3.0 mg/kg. In partial responders in the 0.1-3.0 mg/kg groups, normalized peripheral clonal expansion was found to be among the lowest, especially among CD8+ T cells.

The CDR3, cysteine through phenylalanine, is 18 amino acids long. The only DNA kept is the CDR3, 54 bases in frame from the first base. From the germline V gene, CDR1 is SGHVS and CDR2 is FQNEAQ. The trial excluded patients who had a history of autoimmune disease or who were on systemic immunosuppression. Peripheral blood for TCR sequencing was collected from all dose cohorts at baseline, on cycle 4 day 1, and on cycle 7 day 1. The samples were drawn from a first-in-human, open-label, multicenter phase I dose-escalation trial of ivuxolimab. Adults with locally advanced or metastatic head and neck squamous cell, hepatocellular, melanoma or renal cell carcinoma were enrolled in the trial. Before TCR sequencing, CD4+ T cells and CD8+ T cells were sorted from peripheral blood as separate populations. Genomic DNA was isolated from the sorted cells so that the TCRbeta CDR3 region could be sequenced. The immunoSEQ Assay was used for sequencing of TCRbeta CDR3 regions. Not all clones reach the TCRdb copy of this immuneACCESS table, which keeps in-frame sequences only. Checked studies attribute under half of the gap to unresolved V genes and leave the rest unexplained. Here the sample has 30,000 to 35,000 clones; roughly 82% occur a single time. The top ten constitute around 22% of the sample.

A remark on this clone: Its target antigen remains unknown. The junction departs from the called germline gene at one end, perhaps through a read error.

The rearranged chain carries TRBV7-8 and TRBJ2-5, and 7 junctional nucleotides match TRBD2. Sequenced material: CD4+ or CD8+ T cells sorted from blood, taken in a trial of the OX40 agonist ivuxolimab. This TCR came from an adult with an advanced solid tumor such as melanoma, head and neck, liver or kidney cancer. The DNA reads TGTGCCAGCAGCCTAGCCCCAGGTGTACTAGCGTACCAAGAGACCCAGTACTTC. Translated, this gives CASSLAPGVLAYQETQYF.